One T cell receptor (beta chain) is described in this entry. Germline V lookup: CDR1 SEHNR, CDR2 FQNEAQ (reference sequence). V lost 6 bases and J 7 bases, leaving 7 bases between the germline ends. This CDR3 region has 11 residues. These data are taken from a study of T cell changes during pregnancy in multiple sclerosis. Assay: immunoSEQ multiplex PCR; the TCRdb copy retains only in-frame clones and omits some. Among approximately 130,000 clones listed, roughly 95% were seen once. The chain joins TRBV7-9 to TRBJ2-1; D gene unclear. The receptor was derived from a female donor with multiple sclerosis, enrolled in a pregnancy study. The sequencing here drew on peripheral blood, taken after pregnancy. The CDR3 sequence: CASRVRNEQFF. In DNA, the CDR3 is TGTGCCAGCAGGGTGAGGAATGAGCAGTTCTTC.